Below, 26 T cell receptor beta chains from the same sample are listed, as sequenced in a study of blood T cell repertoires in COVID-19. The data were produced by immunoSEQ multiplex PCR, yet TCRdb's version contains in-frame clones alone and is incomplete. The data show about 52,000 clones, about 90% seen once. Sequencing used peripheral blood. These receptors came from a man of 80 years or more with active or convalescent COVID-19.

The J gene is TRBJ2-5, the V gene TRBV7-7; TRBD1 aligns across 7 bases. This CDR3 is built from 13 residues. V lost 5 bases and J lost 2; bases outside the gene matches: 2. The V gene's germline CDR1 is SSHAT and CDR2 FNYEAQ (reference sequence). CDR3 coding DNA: TGTGCCAGCAGCCCGGGACAGCAAGAGACCCAGTACTTC. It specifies CASSPGQQETQYF. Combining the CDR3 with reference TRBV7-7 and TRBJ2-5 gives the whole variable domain GAGVSQSPRYKVTKRGQDVTLRCDPISSHATLYWYQQALGQGPEFLTYFNYEAQPDKSGLPSDRFSAERPEGSISTLTIQRTEQRDSAMYRCASSPGQQETQYFGPGTRLLVL.

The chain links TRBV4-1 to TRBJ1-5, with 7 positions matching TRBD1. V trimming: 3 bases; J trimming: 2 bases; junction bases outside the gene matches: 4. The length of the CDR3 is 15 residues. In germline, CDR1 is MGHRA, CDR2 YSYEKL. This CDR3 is CASSQGTGGNQPQHF. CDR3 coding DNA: TGCGCCAGCAGCCAGGGAACAGGGGGCAATCAGCCCCAGCATTTT.

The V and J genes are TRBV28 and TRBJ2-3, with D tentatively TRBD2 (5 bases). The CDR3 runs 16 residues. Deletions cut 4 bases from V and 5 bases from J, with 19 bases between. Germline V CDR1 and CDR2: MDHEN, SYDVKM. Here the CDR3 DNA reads TGTGCCAGCAGTTCCGTGGACTCTCAGCCGGGAGATACGCAGTATTTT. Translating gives CASSSVDSQPGDTQYF. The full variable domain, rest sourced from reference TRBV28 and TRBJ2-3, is DVKVTQSSRYLVKRTGEKVFLECVQDMDHENMFWYRQDPGLGLRLIYFSYDVKMKEKGDIPEGYSVSREKKERFSLILESASTNQTSMYLCASSSVDSQPGDTQYFGPGTRLTVL.

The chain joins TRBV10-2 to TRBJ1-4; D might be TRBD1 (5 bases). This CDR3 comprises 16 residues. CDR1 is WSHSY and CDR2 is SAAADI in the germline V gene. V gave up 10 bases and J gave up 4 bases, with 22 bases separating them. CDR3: CATSEGPRFRNEKLFF. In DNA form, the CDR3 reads TGCGCCACCTCGGAGGGGCCTCGATTCCGTAATGAAAAACTGTTTTTT.

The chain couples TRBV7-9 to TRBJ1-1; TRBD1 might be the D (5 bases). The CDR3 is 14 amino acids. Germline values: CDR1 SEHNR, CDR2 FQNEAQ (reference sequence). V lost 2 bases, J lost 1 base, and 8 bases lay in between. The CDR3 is CASSLQGENTEAFF. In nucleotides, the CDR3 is TGTGCCAGCAGCTTACAGGGTGAGAACACTGAAGCTTTCTTT.

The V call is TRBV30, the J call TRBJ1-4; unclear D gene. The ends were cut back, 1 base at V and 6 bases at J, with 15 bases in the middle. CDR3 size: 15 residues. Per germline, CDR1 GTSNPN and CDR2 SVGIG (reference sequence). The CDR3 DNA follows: TGTGCCTGGAGTGAATGGGGAGACGGTTATGAAAAACTGTTTTTT. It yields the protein CAWSEWGDGYEKLFF.

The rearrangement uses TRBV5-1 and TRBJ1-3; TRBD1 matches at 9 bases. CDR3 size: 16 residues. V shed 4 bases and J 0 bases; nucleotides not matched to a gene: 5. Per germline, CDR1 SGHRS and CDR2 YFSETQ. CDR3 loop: CASSPQGARSGNTIYF. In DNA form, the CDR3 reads TGCGCCAGCAGCCCACAGGGGGCACGCTCTGGAAACACCATATATTTT.

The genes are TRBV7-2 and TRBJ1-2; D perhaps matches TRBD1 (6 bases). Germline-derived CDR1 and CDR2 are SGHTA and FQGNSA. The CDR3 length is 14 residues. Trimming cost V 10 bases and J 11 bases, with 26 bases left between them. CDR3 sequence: CAIHGPQGIGLYTF. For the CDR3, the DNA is TGTGCCATCCACGGGCCTCAGGGGATAGGACTGTACACCTTC.

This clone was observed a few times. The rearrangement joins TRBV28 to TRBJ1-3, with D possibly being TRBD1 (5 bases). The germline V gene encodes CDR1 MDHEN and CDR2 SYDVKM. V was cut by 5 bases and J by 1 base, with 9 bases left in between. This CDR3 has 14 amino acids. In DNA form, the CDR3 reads TGTGCCAGCAGTGATCAGGGTTCTGGAAACACCATATATTTT. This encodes CASSDQGSGNTIYF.

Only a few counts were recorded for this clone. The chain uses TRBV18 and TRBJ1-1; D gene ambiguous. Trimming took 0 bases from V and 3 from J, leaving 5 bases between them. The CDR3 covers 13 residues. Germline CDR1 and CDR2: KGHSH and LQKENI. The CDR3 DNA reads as TGTGCCAGCTCACCACCGCGGGACACTGAAGCTTTCTTT. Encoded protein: CASSPPRDTEAFF.

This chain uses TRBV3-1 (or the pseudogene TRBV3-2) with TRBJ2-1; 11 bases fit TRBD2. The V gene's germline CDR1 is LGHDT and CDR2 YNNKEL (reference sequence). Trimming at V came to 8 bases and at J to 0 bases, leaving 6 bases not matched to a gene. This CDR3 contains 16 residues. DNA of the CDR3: TGTGCCAGCGGAGCTAGCGGGGGGAGCTCCTACAATGAGCAGTTCTTC. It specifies CASGASGGSSYNEQFF.

CDR3 protein: CAWTRGGWAEQFF. CDR3 nucleotides: TGTGCCTGGACCCGAGGAGGGTGGGCTGAGCAGTTCTTC. The rearrangement joins TRBV30 to TRBJ2-1; possibly TRBD2 for D (6 bases). The germline V gene has CDR1 GTSNPN and CDR2 SVGIG (reference sequence). Deletions cut 4 bases from V and 9 bases from J, with 16 bases between. The CDR3 is made up of 13 amino acids. Full variable domain (outside the CDR3, taken from reference TRBV30 and TRBJ2-1): SQTIHQWPATLVQPVGSPLSLECTVEGTSNPNLYWYRQAAGRGLQLLFYSVGIGQISSEVPQNLSASRPQDRQFILSSKKLLLSDSGFYLCAWTRGGWAEQFFGPGTRLTVL.

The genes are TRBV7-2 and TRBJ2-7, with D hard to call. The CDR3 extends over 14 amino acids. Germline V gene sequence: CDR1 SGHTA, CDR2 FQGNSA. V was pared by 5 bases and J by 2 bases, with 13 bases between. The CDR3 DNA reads TGTGCCAGCAGCGTCTCCCAGAATACCTACGAGCAGTACTTC. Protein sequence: CASSVSQNTYEQYF.

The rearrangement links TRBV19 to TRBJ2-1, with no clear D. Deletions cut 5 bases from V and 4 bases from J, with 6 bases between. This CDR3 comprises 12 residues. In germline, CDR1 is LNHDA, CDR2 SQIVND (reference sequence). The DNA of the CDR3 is TGTGCCAGTAGTCAAACATACAATGAGCAGTTCTTC. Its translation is CASSQTYNEQFF.

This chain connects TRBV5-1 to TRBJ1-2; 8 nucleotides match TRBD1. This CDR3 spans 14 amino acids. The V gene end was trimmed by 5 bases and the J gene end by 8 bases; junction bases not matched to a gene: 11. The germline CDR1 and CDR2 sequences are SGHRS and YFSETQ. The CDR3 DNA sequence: TGCGCCAGCAGACCAGGACAGGGCTCAGGGGGCTACACCTTC. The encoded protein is CASRPGQGSGGYTF. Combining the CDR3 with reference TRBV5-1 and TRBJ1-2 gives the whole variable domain KAGVTQTPRYLIKTRGQQVTLSCSPISGHRSVSWYQQTPGQGLQFLFEYFSETQRNKGNFPGRFSGRQFSNSRSEMNVSTLELGDSALYLCASRPGQGSGGYTFGSGTRLTVV.

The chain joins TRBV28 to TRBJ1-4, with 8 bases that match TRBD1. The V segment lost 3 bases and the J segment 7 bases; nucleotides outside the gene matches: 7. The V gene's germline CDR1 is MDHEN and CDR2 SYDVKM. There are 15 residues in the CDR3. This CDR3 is CASSLGGQGGEKLFF. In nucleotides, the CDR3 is TGTGCCAGCAGTTTGGGAGGACAGGGAGGTGAAAAACTGTTTTTT. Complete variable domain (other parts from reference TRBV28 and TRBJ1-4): DVKVTQSSRYLVKRTGEKVFLECVQDMDHENMFWYRQDPGLGLRLIYFSYDVKMKEKGDIPEGYSVSREKKERFSLILESASTNQTSMYLCASSLGGQGGEKLFFGSGTQLSVL.

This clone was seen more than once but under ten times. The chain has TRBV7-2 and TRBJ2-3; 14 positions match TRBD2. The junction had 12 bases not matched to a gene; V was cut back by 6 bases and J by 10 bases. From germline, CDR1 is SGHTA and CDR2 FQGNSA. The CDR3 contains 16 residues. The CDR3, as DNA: TGTGCCAGCAGTCCCTCGGTCGGGACTAGCGGGAGTTCGCAGTATTTT. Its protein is CASSPSVGTSGSSQYF.

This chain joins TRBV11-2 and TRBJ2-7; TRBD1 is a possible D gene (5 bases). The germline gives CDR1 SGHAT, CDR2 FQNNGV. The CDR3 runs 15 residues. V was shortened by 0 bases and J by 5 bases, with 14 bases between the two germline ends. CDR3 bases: TGTGCCAGCAGCTTAGATCTCAGGGATGCACACGAGCAGTACTTC. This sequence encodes CASSLDLRDAHEQYF.

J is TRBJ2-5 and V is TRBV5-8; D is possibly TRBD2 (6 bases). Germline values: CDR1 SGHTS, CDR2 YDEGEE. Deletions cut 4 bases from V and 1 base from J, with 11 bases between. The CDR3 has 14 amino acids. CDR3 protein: CASSVGGFQETQYF. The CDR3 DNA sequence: TGTGCCAGCAGCGTCGGGGGATTCCAAGAGACCCAGTACTTC.

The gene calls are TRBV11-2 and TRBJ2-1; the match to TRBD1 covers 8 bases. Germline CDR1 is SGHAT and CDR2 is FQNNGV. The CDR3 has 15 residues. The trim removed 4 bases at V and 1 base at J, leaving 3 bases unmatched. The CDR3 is CASSWTGNSYNEQFF. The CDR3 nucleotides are TGTGCCAGCAGCTGGACAGGGAATTCCTACAATGAGCAGTTCTTC.

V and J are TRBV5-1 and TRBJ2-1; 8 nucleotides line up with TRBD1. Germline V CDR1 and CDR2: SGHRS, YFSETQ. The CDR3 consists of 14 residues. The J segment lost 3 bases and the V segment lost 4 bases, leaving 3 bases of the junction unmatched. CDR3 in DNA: TGCGCCAGCAGCGATGGACAGGGCTACAATGAGCAGTTCTTC. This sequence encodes CASSDGQGYNEQFF.

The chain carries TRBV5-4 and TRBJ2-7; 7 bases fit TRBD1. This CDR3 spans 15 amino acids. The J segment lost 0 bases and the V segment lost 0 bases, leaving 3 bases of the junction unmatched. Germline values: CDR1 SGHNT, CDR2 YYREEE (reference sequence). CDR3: CASSLAGTVSYEQYF. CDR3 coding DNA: TGTGCCAGCAGCTTGGCCGGGACAGTCTCCTACGAGCAGTACTTC.

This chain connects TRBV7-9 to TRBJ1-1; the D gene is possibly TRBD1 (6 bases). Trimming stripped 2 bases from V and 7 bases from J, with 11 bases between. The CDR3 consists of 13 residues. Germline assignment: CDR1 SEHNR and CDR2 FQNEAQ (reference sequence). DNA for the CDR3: TGTGCCAGCAGCTTAACAGGGCTTGGTGAAGCTTTCTTT. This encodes CASSLTGLGEAFF.

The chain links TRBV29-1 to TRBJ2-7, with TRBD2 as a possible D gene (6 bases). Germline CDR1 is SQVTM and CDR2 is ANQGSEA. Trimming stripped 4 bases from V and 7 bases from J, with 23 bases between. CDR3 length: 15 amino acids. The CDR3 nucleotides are TGCAGCGTTGCGATCCAGGAGGGCTTCCTAGGTGAGCAGTACTTC. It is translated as CSVAIQEGFLGEQYF.

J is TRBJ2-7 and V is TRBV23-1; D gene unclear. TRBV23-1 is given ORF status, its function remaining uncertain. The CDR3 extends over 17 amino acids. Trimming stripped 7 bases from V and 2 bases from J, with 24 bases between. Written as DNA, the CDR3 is TGCGCCAGCACCCACCTCGCAGGAACCTTAAAGGCCTACGAGCAGTACTTC. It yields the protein CASTHLAGTLKAYEQYF.

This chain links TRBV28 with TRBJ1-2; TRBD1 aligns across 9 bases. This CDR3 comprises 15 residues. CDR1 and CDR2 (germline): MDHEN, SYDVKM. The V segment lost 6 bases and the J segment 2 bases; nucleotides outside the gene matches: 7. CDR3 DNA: TGTGCCAGCAGAAAACAGGGGGCAGGGAACTATGGCTACACCTTC. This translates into CASRKQGAGNYGYTF.